Detailed here is one TCR beta chain. The target antigen is unknown. Unmatched junction bases numbered 1, after V lost 2 bases and J lost 4 bases. This CDR3 has 14 residues. Germline CDR1 MGHDK, CDR2 SYGVNS. This sample was included in a study of Ad26.COV2.S vaccination and SARS-CoV-2 variants. Study details: Participant was drawn from the COV1001 Ad26.COV2.S trial arm. The study gave Ad26.COV2.S intramuscularly, once or twice 56 days apart. General study results and limits: Total T cell responses, in the TCR breadth and depth analyses, may have been underestimated. People who got the vaccine or the placebo had similar non-spike TCR breadth.

The method was immunoSEQ multiplex PCR; TCRdb's version includes in-frame clones alone and lacks a portion of them. The profile shows approximately 360,000 clones, roughly 85% of them singletons. Regarding treatment: 15 to 20 received Ad26.COV2.S at low or high dose, single or two shots; five or six received placebo; per-sample allocation not given. Samples were taken on day 63 after the first vaccine or placebo injection. Sequenced here: peripheral blood, sampled in a trial of Ad26.COV2.S vaccine versus placebo. This TCR was sampled from a person between 18 and 65 years old who received the Ad26.COV2.S COVID-19 vaccine or a placebo. The rearrangement links TRBV25-1 to TRBJ1-4; TRBD1 agrees at 7 bases. The CDR3 DNA reads as TGTGCCAGCAGTGAAGACAGGGTTAATGAAAAACTGTTTTTT. This encodes CASSEDRVNEKLFF.